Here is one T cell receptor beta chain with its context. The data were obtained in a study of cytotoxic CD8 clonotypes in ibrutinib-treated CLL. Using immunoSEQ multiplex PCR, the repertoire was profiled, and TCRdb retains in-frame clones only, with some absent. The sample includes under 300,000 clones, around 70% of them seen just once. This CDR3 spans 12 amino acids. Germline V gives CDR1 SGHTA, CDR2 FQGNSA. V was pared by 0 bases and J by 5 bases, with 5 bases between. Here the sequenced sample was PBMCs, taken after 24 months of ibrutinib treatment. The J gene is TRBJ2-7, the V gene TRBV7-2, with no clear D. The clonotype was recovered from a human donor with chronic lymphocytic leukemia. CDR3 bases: TGTGCCAGCAGCTTAGCGTTTCACGAGCAGTACTTC. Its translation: CASSLAFHEQYF.